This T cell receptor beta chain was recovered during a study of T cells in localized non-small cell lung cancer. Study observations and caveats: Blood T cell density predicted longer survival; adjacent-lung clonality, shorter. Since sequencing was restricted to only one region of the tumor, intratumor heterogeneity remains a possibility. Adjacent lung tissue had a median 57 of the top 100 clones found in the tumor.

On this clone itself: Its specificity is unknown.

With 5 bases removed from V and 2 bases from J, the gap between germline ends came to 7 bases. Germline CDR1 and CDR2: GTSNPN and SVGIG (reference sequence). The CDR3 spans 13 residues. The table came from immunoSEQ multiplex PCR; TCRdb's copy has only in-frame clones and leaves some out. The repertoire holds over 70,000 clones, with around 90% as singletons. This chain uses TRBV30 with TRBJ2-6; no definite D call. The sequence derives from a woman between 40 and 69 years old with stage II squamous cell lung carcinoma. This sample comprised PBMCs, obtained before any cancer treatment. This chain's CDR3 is CAWDSTGANVLTF. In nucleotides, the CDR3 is TGTGCCTGGGACTCTACTGGGGCCAACGTCCTGACTTTC.